Listed below are T cell receptor beta chains from one sample, sequenced in a study of human T cells and chemical hapten exposure. TCRdb re-called the RACE reads through MiXCR, storing one row per CDR3 protein. This sample yields tens of thousands of distinct CDR3 sequences, of which roughly 4.5% are seen a single time; roughly 1.6% belongs to the top ten. The material sequenced was whole blood. Receptor source: a female donor in good health. Some clones in this sample may be carry-over from other donors' samples. The CDR3 runs from the conserved cysteine through the conserved F or W. Each record gives: clone size, V gene, J gene, D gene, CDR3 DNA, CDR3 protein. D genes are given only for firm matches. Some rows have no size entry. The others give once, few or many, or a class for an expanded clone.

many,TRBV27,TRBJ1-5,TRBD1,TGTGCCAGCCCTCCCGGACAGGCGGAAATGGCCTACAATCAGCCCCAGCATTTT,CASPPGQAEMAYNQPQHF
many,TRBV6-6,TRBJ1-5,.,TGTGCCAGCACGTGGGGGGGTGATCAGCCCCAGCATTTT,CASTWGGDQPQHF
many,TRBV6-1,TRBJ1-2,TRBD1,TGTGCCAGCAGTTCAGGGGGCGACTATGGCTACACCTTC,CASSSGGDYGYTF
many,TRBV7-9,TRBJ2-7,TRBD2,TGTGCCACCCGCGCTAGCGGGGGGTACGAGCAGTACTTC,CATRASGGYEQYF
.,TRBV5-1,TRBJ2-3,.,TGCGCCAGCAACGGAGCGGTAACGGATACGCAGTATTTT,CASNGAVTDTQYF
many,TRBV12-3/TRBV12-4,TRBJ2-7,.,TGTGCCAGCAGTTTTCGGGGCTACGAGCAGTACTTC,CASSFRGYEQYF
many,TRBV20-1,TRBJ1-6,.,TGCAGTGCTAGAGAACTTGAGGGATGGGGCTATAATTCACCCCTCCACTTT,CSARELEGWGYNSPLHF
.,TRBV20-1,TRBJ1-2,TRBD1,TGCAGTGCTAGTCCGCAGGGGGCCAATGAATATGGCTACACCTTC,CSASPQGANEYGYTF
many,TRBV3-1,TRBJ1-2,.,TGTGCCAGCAGCCAAGATACCGAGGGGGGGGGAAGATACACCTTC,CASSQDTEGGGRYTF
many,TRBV7-8,TRBJ1-6,TRBD1,TGTGCCAGCAGCCCAGACAGGACAGGGACTAATTCACCCCTCCACTTT,CASSPDRTGTNSPLHF
few,TRBV19,TRBJ2-2,.,TGTGCCAGTAGTATGGGGGTAACCGGGGAGCTGTTTTTT,CASSMGVTGELFF
.,TRBV6-4,TRBJ2-3,.,TGTGCCAGCAGTAGCGGGAGCACAGATACGCAGTATTTT,CASSSGSTDTQYF
many,TRBV7-8,TRBJ2-7,TRBD1,TGTGCCAGCGGGTCTTACAGGGGGGACTACGAGCAGTACTTC,CASGSYRGDYEQYF
many,TRBV6-1,TRBJ1-5,TRBD1,TGTGCCAGCAGTGAAGTATTAACAGGGGTTGGGGGAAGCAATCAGCCCCAGCATTTT,CASSEVLTGVGGSNQPQHF
many,TRBV5-6,TRBJ1-1,.,TGTGCCAGCAGCCGCTTGGTGGCGTGGGTAAAGAACACTGAAGCTTTCTTT,CASSRLVAWVKNTEAFF
many,TRBV21-1,TRBJ1-1,.,TGTGCCAGCAGCATTAGCCTGAACACTGAAGCTTTCTTT,CASSISLNTEAFF